What follows are 26 T cell receptor beta chains derived from one specimen sequenced in a study of blood T cells in healthy people across ages. Next came a second PCR, run for about 6 to 11 cycles, which used a sample-barcoded 5' primer along with a J-beta primer mix. TCRdb processed the 5' RACE reads anew with MiXCR; each CDR3 protein has one entry. The sample contains 1.5 million to 2 million distinct CDR3 sequences, roughly 32% of which appear only once. The sample consisted of blood. These receptors were collected from a woman under 40 in good health.

The chain joins TRBV6-2 or TRBV6-3 to TRBJ2-3, with 10 positions matching TRBD2. This CDR3 is 19 amino acids long. After removal of 2 bases from V and 8 bases from J, the junction contained 19 bases not matched to a gene. CDR1 is MNHEY, CDR2 SVGEGT, per germline. This CDR3 is CASSYARWSGGAGEGTQYF. For the CDR3, the DNA is TGTGCCAGCAGTTACGCCCGTTGGAGCGGGGGGGCAGGTGAGGGTACGCAGTATTTT.

This chain links TRBV4-1 with TRBJ1-5, with 10 bases fitting TRBD1. The CDR3 extends over 14 amino acids. V shed 4 bases, J shed 6 bases, and the junction held 3 bases outside the gene matches. Per the germline V gene, CDR1 is MGHRA and CDR2 is YSYEKL. CDR3 nucleotides: TGCGCCAGCAGCCCGGGACAGGGGACTCAGCCCCAGCATTTT. Its translation is CASSPGQGTQPQHF.

This clonotype has just a few counts. The chain employs TRBV24-1 and TRBJ2-5, with TRBD2 as a possible D gene (5 bases). From germline, CDR1 is KGHDR and CDR2 SFDVKD. The CDR3 extends over 16 amino acids. Trimming took 0 bases from V and 2 from J, leaving 12 bases between them. The CDR3 is CATSDLTGFGQETQYF. The CDR3 nucleotides are TGTGCCACCAGTGATTTGACGGGGTTTGGGCAAGAGACCCAGTACTTC.

This rearrangement joins TRBV7-9 to TRBJ2-1; 10 bases are shared with TRBD2. V lost 2 bases to trimming and J lost 6 bases; unmatched junction nucleotides: 4. CDR1 SEHNR and CDR2 FQNEAQ come from the germline V gene (reference sequence). This CDR3 is 15 amino acids long. CDR3 sequence reads: CASSLISGGPNEQFF. The DNA for the CDR3 is TGTGCCAGCAGCTTAATTAGCGGGGGGCCCAATGAGCAGTTCTTC.

The rearrangement uses TRBV6-6 and TRBJ2-1; D is ambiguous. Germline V CDR1 and CDR2: MNHNY, SVGAGI (reference sequence). Trimming stripped 6 bases from V and 4 bases from J, with 7 bases between. This CDR3 contains 12 residues. Written as DNA, the CDR3 is TGTGCCAGCAGGACGGAGTACAATGAGCAGTTCTTC. Amino acid sequence: CASRTEYNEQFF.

This sequence joins TRBV7-9 and TRBJ2-1, with 12 bases matching TRBD2. From germline, CDR1 is SEHNR and CDR2 FQNEAQ (reference sequence). V shed 1 base and J 0 bases; nucleotides not matched to a gene: 1. This CDR3 has 17 residues. This CDR3 reads CASSLGTSGASYNEQFF. In DNA form, the CDR3 reads TGTGCCAGCAGCTTAGGGACTAGCGGGGCCTCCTACAATGAGCAGTTCTTC.

The genes are TRBV9 and TRBJ2-3; the match to TRBD2 covers 11 bases. V dropped 4 bases and J dropped 0; count of bases not matched to a gene: 13. Germline CDR1 reads SGDLS; CDR2 reads YYNGEE. The CDR3 covers 19 residues. CDR3 amino acids: CASSPRMGLAESSTDTQYF. In DNA, the CDR3 is TGTGCCAGCAGCCCGAGAATGGGACTAGCGGAATCTAGCACAGATACGCAGTATTTT. Variable domain in full (rest from reference TRBV9 and TRBJ2-3): DSGVTQTPKHLITATGQRVTLRCSPRSGDLSVYWYQQSLDQGLQFLIQYYNGEERAKGNILERFSAQQFPDLHSELNLSSLELGDSALYFCASSPRMGLAESSTDTQYFGPGTRLTVL.

As concerns this clonotype: A much bigger clone sits one base away, suggesting this may be a read error. CDR3 sequence reads: CAISEEGPGGYTF. The CDR3 nucleotides are TGTGCCATCAGTGAGGAGGGGCCCGGTGGCTACACCTTC. V is TRBV10-3 and J is TRBJ1-2; a possible D gene is TRBD1 (5 bases). The CDR3 has 13 amino acids. Trimming removed 2 bases from V and 7 bases from J, with 11 bases in between. The germline CDR1 and CDR2 sequences are ENHRY and SYGVKD.

This clonotype appeared many times. The chain is built from TRBV29-1 and TRBJ2-7; 7 positions match TRBD1. V trimming: 4 bases; J trimming: 7 bases; junction bases outside the gene matches: 10. Germline V gene sequence: CDR1 SQVTM, CDR2 ANQGSEA. The length of the CDR3 is 13 residues. CDR3 in DNA: TGCAGCGTTGGGGAGACAGGGTCGGTGGAGCAGTACTTC. It is translated as CSVGETGSVEQYF.

This sequence joins TRBV20-1 and TRBJ1-1; a possible D gene is TRBD1 (5 bases). There are 13 residues in the CDR3. Trimming left V 3 bases short and J 3 bases short, with 11 bases between. Looked up from germline, CDR1 is DFQATT and CDR2 is SNEGSKA (reference sequence). The CDR3 reads CSASVREHTEAFF. In DNA form, the CDR3 reads TGCAGTGCTAGCGTCAGGGAGCACACTGAAGCTTTCTTT.

This clonotype has a count of ten or more. The V gene is TRBV27, the J gene TRBJ2-7; 7 positions match TRBD2. Per the germline V gene, CDR1 is MNHEY and CDR2 is SMNVEV (reference sequence). CDR3 length equals 15 residues. V trimming: 0 bases; J trimming: 5 bases; junction bases outside the gene matches: 7. The CDR3 sequence is CASSLSAGAGHEQYF. The CDR3 region has the DNA TGTGCCAGCAGTTTATCCGCGGGAGCGGGCCACGAGCAGTACTTC.

Notes on this clonotype: This may come from a read error, since a much larger clone is one base off. The V gene is TRBV29-1, the J gene TRBJ2-5, with 9 bases identical to TRBD1. Trimming took 3 bases from V and 5 from J; bases not matched to a gene: 7. CDR1 is SQVTM and CDR2 is ANQGSEA in the germline V gene. This CDR3 has 14 residues. CDR3 DNA sequence: TGCAGCGTTGAGCGGACAGGGGAGTGGGAGACCCAGTACTTC. The encoded protein is CSVERTGEWETQYF. The full variable domain, completed using reference TRBV29-1 and TRBJ2-5, is SAVISQKPSRDICQRGTSLTIQCQVDSQVTMMFWYRQQPGQSLTLIATANQGSEATYESGFVIDKFPISRPNLTFSTLTVSNMSPEDSSIYLCSVERTGEWETQYFGPGTRLLVL.

The chain recombines TRBV7-8 with TRBJ2-5; maybe TRBD2 (6 bases). Trimming took off 1 base at V and 7 bases at J, with 10 bases between the two ends. CDR1 and CDR2 from the germline V gene are SGHVS and FQNEAQ. The length of the CDR3 is 13 residues. As DNA, the CDR3 is TGTGCCAGCAGCTTAGGTATGGAGGGGACCCAGTACTTC. It yields the protein CASSLGMEGTQYF.

The chain carries TRBV4-1 and TRBJ2-7, with D maybe TRBD2 (6 bases). The end of the DNA is better explained by TRBJ2-5, so the J call may be wrong. The CDR3 is 16 residues long. Germline CDR1 and CDR2: MGHRA and YSYEKL. In DNA form, the CDR3 reads TGCGCCAGCAGCTTTGGACCTCTCGGACTACAAGAGACCCAGTACTTC. Translated, it gives CASSFGPLGLQETQYF.

The rearrangement links TRBV4-2 to TRBJ2-3; weak D call: TRBD2 (5 bases). V lost 3 bases and J 2 bases, leaving 24 bases between the germline ends. CDR1 and CDR2 (germline): LGHNA, YNFKEQ. The CDR3 runs 19 residues. The CDR3 here is CASSQSTAWTQETTDTQYF. For the CDR3, the DNA is TGTGCCAGCAGCCAGTCTACCGCGTGGACTCAGGAAACCACAGATACGCAGTATTTT.

The V and J genes are TRBV28 and TRBJ2-2; D may be TRBD1 or TRBD2 (5 bases each). The germline V and J ends were trimmed by 7 bases and 2 bases, with 17 bases remaining between them. Germline CDR1 and CDR2: MDHEN and SYDVKM. The CDR3 is 16 residues long. CDR3 protein: CASTSLGTLNTGELFF. CDR3 sequence (DNA): TGTGCCAGCACCTCCCTGGGGACCCTTAACACCGGGGAGCTGTTTTTT. Looking up the rest from reference TRBV28 and TRBJ2-2 gives the full variable domain: DVKVTQSSRYLVKRTGEKVFLECVQDMDHENMFWYRQDPGLGLRLIYFSYDVKMKEKGDIPEGYSVSREKKERFSLILESASTNQTSMYLCASTSLGTLNTGELFFGEGSRLTVL.

This clonotype was found a few times. This chain uses TRBV9 with TRBJ2-2, with D tentatively TRBD1 (5 bases). Germline values: CDR1 SGDLS, CDR2 YYNGEE. This CDR3 is 15 amino acids long. The V end was cut by 3 bases, the J end by 1 base, with 10 bases between. CDR3 region: CASSGGSVNTGELFF. CDR3 coding DNA: TGTGCCAGCAGCGGGGGCTCCGTGAACACCGGGGAGCTGTTTTTT.

The CDR3 DNA follows: TGCGCCAGCAGCTTGGCCTTGACAGGGGATGGCTACACCTTC. As protein: CASSLALTGDGYTF. V usage is TRBV5-1 and J usage is TRBJ1-2; 8 bases are a match to TRBD1. Germline CDR1 is SGHRS and CDR2 is YFSETQ. This CDR3 comprises 14 residues. V dropped 0 bases and J dropped 6; count of bases not matched to a gene: 4. Complete variable domain (other parts from reference TRBV5-1 and TRBJ1-2): KAGVTQTPRYLIKTRGQQVTLSCSPISGHRSVSWYQQTPGQGLQFLFEYFSETQRNKGNFPGRFSGRQFSNSRSEMNVSTLELGDSALYLCASSLALTGDGYTFGSGTRLTVV.

This clonotype was seen at least ten times. This chain uses TRBV5-1 with TRBJ1-1; 8 bases map to TRBD1. This CDR3 has 15 amino acids. Per the germline V gene, CDR1 is SGHRS and CDR2 is YFSETQ. The V and J ends lost 1 base and 1 base, in that order; junction bases with no gene match: 3. Here the CDR3 reads CASSLTGTGNTEAFF. Written as DNA, the CDR3 is TGCGCCAGCAGCTTGACGGGGACAGGGAACACTGAAGCTTTCTTT. The complete variable domain, with remaining parts taken from reference TRBV5-1 and TRBJ1-1, reads KAGVTQTPRYLIKTRGQQVTLSCSPISGHRSVSWYQQTPGQGLQFLFEYFSETQRNKGNFPGRFSGRQFSNSRSEMNVSTLELGDSALYLCASSLTGTGNTEAFFGQGTRLTVV.

The CDR3 bases are TGTGCCAGCAGCGTACGGGACCCCTCCACAGATACGCAGTATTTT. Residues: CASSVRDPSTDTQYF. The genes are TRBV11-2 and TRBJ2-3, with D perhaps TRBD1 or TRBD2 (5 bases each). This CDR3 spans 15 amino acids. CDR1 is SGHAT, CDR2 FQNNGV, per germline. V was clipped by 5 bases and J by 2 bases, with 14 bases between them.

This clonotype appeared many times. The chain is built from TRBV27 and TRBJ2-7; 15 nucleotides align to TRBD2. Losses at the gene ends were 5 bases for V and 5 bases for J; bases not matched to a gene: 4. The CDR3 totals 15 residues. Germline CDR1 and CDR2: MNHEY and SMNVEV (reference sequence). The CDR3 spells CASSGGTSGRNEQYF. As DNA, the CDR3 is TGTGCCAGCAGTGGCGGGACTAGCGGGAGGAACGAGCAGTACTTC.

This clonotype has at least ten counts. V usage is TRBV4-2 and J usage is TRBJ1-2, with D possibly matching TRBD1 (5 bases). The length of the CDR3 is 15 residues. Germline V gene data show CDR1 as LGHNA and CDR2 as YNFKEQ. Trimming took 0 bases from V and 5 from J, leaving 13 bases between them. CDR3 nucleotide sequence: TGTGCCAGCAGCCAAGATATAGGGACGGAATATGGCTACACCTTC. Amino acids: CASSQDIGTEYGYTF.

The chain carries TRBV28 and TRBJ2-7, with 9 bases fitting TRBD2. The CDR3 is 15 amino acids. J gave up 1 base and V 6 bases, and 7 bases lay outside the gene matches. CDR1 is MDHEN and CDR2 is SYDVKM in the germline V gene. CDR3 sequence (DNA): TGTGCCAGCAGGCCGCCACTAGCGGGTTCCTACGAGCAGTACTTC. Its protein product is CASRPPLAGSYEQYF.

Regarding this clonotype: A single base separates this from a much larger clone, so it may be a read error. The CDR3 loop reads CTSSPDHSYEQYF. The CDR3 coding sequence is TGTACCAGCAGCCCCGACCACTCCTACGAGCAGTACTTC. The gene calls are TRBV3-1 and TRBJ2-4; D remains unclear. The DNA matches TRBJ2-7 better at its end, which makes the J call doubtful. CDR1 is LGHDT and CDR2 is YNNKEL in the germline V gene (reference sequence). CDR3 length: 13 residues.

This sequence joins TRBV20-1 and TRBJ1-2; D unclear. The CDR3 sequence is 12 residues long. Germline values: CDR1 DFQATT, CDR2 SNEGSKA (reference sequence). V was clipped by 6 bases and J by 7 bases, with 15 bases between them. The CDR3 DNA sequence: TGCAGTGCAAGTAGGCGGCTCGGTGGCTACACCTTC. Its translation is CSASRRLGGYTF.

Written as DNA, the CDR3 is TGTGCCAGCAGCCAAGGGGCAACAACGGTCAGGGAGACCCAGTACTTC. Translated: CASSQGATTVRETQYF. V gene TRBV3-1 combines with J gene TRBJ2-5; D unresolved. Germline loops: CDR1 LGHDT, CDR2 YNNKEL (reference sequence). The CDR3 covers 16 residues. V lost 1 base to trimming and J lost 5 bases, with 17 bases between them.